Below are 24 T cell receptor beta chains sequenced from a single sample in a study of T cells in women clearing cervical HPV infection. Clones were sequenced by immunoSEQ multiplex PCR, and TCRdb holds only the in-frame ones, with some missing. Here the sample table reports 25,000 to 35,000 clones. The sample comprised blood buffy coat. These receptors all come from a woman aged 18-70 years with a cervical HPV16 infection that either progressed to CIN3+ or cleared (not recorded which).

On this clone: The CDR3 end lies 3 residues beyond the end of the read and is filled in from the germline J gene. V usage is TRBV20-1 and J usage is TRBJ2-2, with 9 positions matching TRBD1. In germline, CDR1 is DFQATT, CDR2 SNEGSKA (reference sequence). Losses at the gene ends were 2 bases for V and 5 bases for J; bases not matched to a gene: 3. The CDR3 is 14 amino acids. Partial CDR3 DNA: TGCAGTGCTAGAAGACAGGGGGATACCGGGGAG. The encoded protein is CSARRQGDTGE. The CDR3, in full, reads CSARRQGDTGELFF.

CDR3 amino acids: CASSFGTVGELFF. CDR3 DNA (partial): TGTGCCAGCAGTTTCGGGACTGTCGGGGAG. The rearrangement uses TRBV13 and TRBJ2-2; D might be TRBD2 (6 bases). The read terminates 3 residues ahead of where the CDR3 ends, so the germline J gene completes it. Between the trimmed V and J ends, which lost 6 bases and 7 bases, there was a span of 12 bases. Germline-derived CDR1 and CDR2 are PRHDT and FYEKMQ (reference sequence). The CDR3 is made up of 13 amino acids.

A note on this clone: The read terminates 3 residues ahead of where the CDR3 ends, so the germline J gene completes it. The chain recombines TRBV10-3 with TRBJ2-5; 12 positions match TRBD1. Germline loops: CDR1 ENHRY, CDR2 SYGVKD. J lost 4 bases, V lost 3 bases, and 6 bases had no gene match. The CDR3 is 16 amino acids. The sequenced part of the CDR3 DNA is TGTGCCATCAGTGAATTGGGGACAGGGGGCGTAGAGACC. Translation: CAISELGTGGVET. The entire CDR3 reads CAISELGTGGVETQYF.

Of note for this clone: Read coverage stops 3 residues before the CDR3 terminus; the germline J gene supplies the remainder. The V and J genes are TRBV7-3 and TRBJ2-1, with 13 bases aligning to TRBD2. Trimming removed 5 bases from V and 2 bases from J; junction bases left unmatched: 6. The CDR3 has 17 residues. Germline V gene lookup returns CDR1 SGHTA and CDR2 FQGTGA. CDR3 bases read: TGTGCCAGCAGCGGGCGGACTAGCGGGGGCCCCTACAATGAG. This translates into CASSGRTSGGPYNE. The full CDR3 is CASSGRTSGGPYNEQFF.

With regard to this clone: The missing CDR3 end, 3 residues past where the read stops, is filled in from the germline J gene. The chain links TRBV30 to TRBJ2-3; unclear D gene. Germline V lookup: CDR1 GTSNPN, CDR2 SVGIG (reference sequence). There are 13 residues in the CDR3. V lost 0 bases to trimming and J lost 5 bases, with 9 bases between them. Incomplete CDR3 DNA: TGTGCCTGGAGTGTAAGGTCTGGAGATACG. It translates to CAWSVRSGDT. The whole CDR3 sequence reads CAWSVRSGDTQYF.

In regard to this clone: The read terminates 3 residues before the CDR3 end, so the remaining end is supplied by the germline J gene. This chain links TRBV6-1 with TRBJ1-3, with D uncertain. This CDR3 is built from 17 residues. The V end lost 1 base, the J end lost 1 base, and 14 bases lay between the germline ends. Germline V gene data show CDR1 as MNHNS and CDR2 as SASEGT. The sequenced part of the CDR3 DNA is TGTGCCAGCAGTGAAGGTGGCAGGAAAAGTTCTGGAAACACC. Translating it yields CASSEGGRKSSGNT. The complete CDR3 protein is CASSEGGRKSSGNTIYF.

The CDR3 spells CASSGAGSGNTIYF. The covered CDR3 bases are TGTGCCAGCAGCGGGGCAGGCTCTGGAAACACC. V gene TRBV9 combines with J gene TRBJ1-3; D gene ambiguous. The read halts 3 residues ahead of the CDR3 end, with the missing end drawn from the germline J gene. The CDR3 runs to 14 residues. Trimming took 3 bases from V and 0 from J, leaving 7 bases between them. Germline V gene lookup returns CDR1 SGDLS and CDR2 YYNGEE.

Remarks on this clone: Read data end 3 residues before the CDR3 end; the end is taken from the germline J gene. The chain links TRBV5-1 to TRBJ2-5, with 10 bases identical to TRBD1. The CDR3 is made up of 16 amino acids. J gave up 4 bases and V 3 bases, and 9 bases lay outside the gene matches. The germline V gene has CDR1 SGHRS and CDR2 YFSETQ. The CDR3 spells CASSWAGTGALETQYF. The sequenced part of the CDR3 DNA is TGCGCCAGCAGCTGGGCCGGGACAGGGGCCCTAGAGACC.

Of note for this clone: The read ends 3 residues before the CDR3 terminus; that terminus is restored from the germline J gene. The chain joins TRBV5-1 to TRBJ2-7, with 9 bases matching TRBD2. The CDR3 has 13 residues. CDR1 and CDR2 from the germline V gene are SGHRS and YFSETQ. Trimming took 0 bases from V and 6 from J; bases not matched to a gene: 1. CDR3 residues: CASSLETSGEQYF. The CDR3 bases that were read are TGCGCCAGCAGCTTGGAGACTAGCGGCGAG. Full variable domain (remainder filled in from reference TRBV5-1 and TRBJ2-7): KAGVTQTPRYLIKTRGQQVTLSCSPISGHRSVSWYQQTPGQGLQFLFEYFSETQRNKGNFPGRFSGRQFSNSRSEMNVSTLELGDSALYLCASSLETSGEQYFGPGTRLTVT.

CDR3 bases read: TGTGCCAGCAGCCGCGAGACTAGCCCCTACGAG. Its protein is CASSRETSPYE. The CDR3 in its entirety is CASSRETSPYEQYF. The chain recombines TRBV7-9 with TRBJ2-7, with 7 positions matching TRBD2. Read coverage stops 3 residues before the CDR3 terminus; the germline J gene supplies the remainder. Looked up from germline, CDR1 is SEHNR and CDR2 is FQNEAQ (reference sequence). This CDR3 is 14 amino acids long. V gave up 5 bases and J gave up 2 bases; unmatched junction bases: 6. Drawing the rest from reference TRBV7-9 and TRBJ2-7, the complete variable domain is DTGVSQNPRHKITKRGQNVTFRCDPISEHNRLYWYRQTLGQGPEFLTYFQNEAQLEKSRLLSDRFSAERPKGSFSTLEIQRTEQGDSAMYLCASSRETSPYEQYFGPGTRLTVT.

As to this clone: From the germline J gene comes the end of the CDR3, since the read stops 3 residues before it. This chain joins TRBV5-1 and TRBJ2-1; 11 bases map to TRBD2. The junction had 7 bases not matched to a gene; V was cut back by 4 bases and J by 4 bases. The CDR3 totals 16 residues. Germline-derived CDR1 and CDR2 are SGHRS and YFSETQ. The part of the CDR3 DNA that was read is TGCGCCAGCAGCCCCCGGACTAGCGGGTTTTACAATGAG. Translation: CASSPRTSGFYNE. The whole CDR3 region reads CASSPRTSGFYNEQFF.

With respect to this clone: Read data end 3 residues before the CDR3 end; the end is taken from the germline J gene. This chain uses TRBV16 with TRBJ1-2; D is uncertain. Germline loops: CDR1 KGHSY, CDR2 FQNENV. The CDR3 has 16 amino acids. Deletions cut 4 bases from V and 1 base from J, with 16 bases between. The sequenced part of the CDR3 DNA is TGTGCCAGCAGCCTTGAGCCCCCTCCGGGTAACTATGGC. Its translation: CASSLEPPPGNYG. The CDR3 as a whole reads CASSLEPPPGNYGYTF. Variable domain in full (rest from reference TRBV16 and TRBJ1-2): GEEVAQTPKHLVRGEGQKAKLYCAPIKGHSYVFWYQQVLKNEFKFLISFQNENVFDETGMPKERFSAKCLPNSPCSLEIQATKLEDSAVYFCASSLEPPPGNYGYTFGSGTRLTVV.

As for this clone: The CDR3 is cut off 3 residues early in the read; its end comes from the germline J gene. The chain combines TRBV19 with TRBJ2-1, with 9 positions matching TRBD2. Germline V gives CDR1 LNHDA, CDR2 SQIVND (reference sequence). The CDR3 runs to 18 residues. V lost 8 bases, J lost 8 bases, and 22 bases stayed unmatched. Partial CDR3 DNA: TGTGCCAGTGACCCGGGCCCGTTTTGGCGGGGGGGCTCCGATGAG. It is translated as CASDPGPFWRGGSDE. The full CDR3 protein reads CASDPGPFWRGGSDEQFF.

Comments on this clone: From the germline J gene comes the end of the CDR3, since the read stops 3 residues before it. The rearrangement links TRBV5-1 to TRBJ2-3; 8 bases match TRBD2. This CDR3 contains 14 residues. With 4 bases clipped from V and 1 base from J, the junction kept 2 bases outside the gene matches. Germline CDR1 and CDR2: SGHRS and YFSETQ. CDR3 sequence reads: CASSVRGGTDTQYF. The DNA read from the CDR3 is TGCGCCAGCAGCGTGCGGGGGGGCACAGATACG.

On this clone itself: The read gets to within 3 residues of the CDR3 end, and the germline J gene fills in the rest. This sequence joins TRBV11-2 and TRBJ2-3, with 7 bases identical to TRBD1. The CDR3 is made up of 15 amino acids. The V segment lost 5 bases and the J segment 0 bases; nucleotides outside the gene matches: 5. The germline V gene encodes CDR1 SGHAT and CDR2 FQNNGV. Incomplete CDR3 DNA: TGTGCCAGCAGCGCTCGGGACAGTAGCACAGATACG. Translated, it gives CASSARDSSTDT. The entire CDR3 protein is CASSARDSSTDTQYF.

Of note for this clone: The read gets to within 3 residues of the CDR3 end, and the germline J gene fills in the rest. The chain uses TRBV30 and TRBJ1-2, with TRBD1 identical over 7 bases. The germline gives CDR1 GTSNPN, CDR2 SVGIG (reference sequence). After removal of 5 bases from V and 5 bases from J, the junction contained 2 bases not matched to a gene. The CDR3 extends over 11 amino acids. The CDR3 reads CAWSGGYGYTF. The sequenced CDR3 bases are TGTGCCTGGTCAGGGGGATATGGC.

CDR3 region: CASRQLAGGRGTDTQYF. The DNA read from the CDR3 is TGTGCCAGCAGACAACTAGCGGGAGGGCGGGGCACAGATACG. The rearrangement links TRBV2 to TRBJ2-3; 13 positions match TRBD2. Read sequence stops 3 residues before the CDR3 end, and the germline J gene provides the missing end. Trimming removed 6 bases from V and 1 base from J; junction bases left unmatched: 7. Germline CDR1 is SNHLY and CDR2 is FYNNEI. The CDR3 runs 17 residues.

Remarks on this clone: The read finishes 3 residues shy of the CDR3 end, and the germline J gene is used to complete it. This sequence joins TRBV5-1 and TRBJ1-6; 8 positions match TRBD1. This CDR3 contains 15 residues. V shed 2 bases, J shed 2 bases, and the junction held 0 bases outside the gene matches. Germline-derived CDR1 and CDR2 are SGHRS and YFSETQ. The CDR3 sequence: CASSLQGAYNSPLHF. The sequenced part of the CDR3 DNA is TGCGCCAGCAGCTTACAGGGGGCCTATAATTCACCC.

As regards this clone: The read terminates 3 residues before the CDR3 end, so the remaining end is supplied by the germline J gene. This rearrangement joins TRBV10-3 to TRBJ2-1; 7 bases are shared with TRBD2. This CDR3 region has 14 residues. Germline V CDR1 and CDR2: ENHRY, SYGVKD. The ends lost 3 bases at V and 9 bases at J; junction bases unmatched: 8. The part of the CDR3 DNA that was read is TGTGCCATCAGTGATTCGACTAGCAGCGGTGAG. Protein sequence: CAISDSTSSGE. The complete CDR3 sequence is CAISDSTSSGEQFF.

As concerns this clone: Coverage ceases 3 residues before the CDR3 finishes, and the germline J gene fills in the end. The chain couples TRBV30 to TRBJ2-7; the match to TRBD1 covers 10 bases. CDR1 is GTSNPN and CDR2 is SVGIG in the germline V gene (reference sequence). This CDR3 is 16 amino acids long. J lost 3 bases, V lost 6 bases, and 14 bases had no gene match. CDR3 DNA (partial): TGTGCCTGCCATGATTTCGGGACAGGGGAAGGCTACGAG. This gives the protein CACHDFGTGEGYE. The full CDR3 is CACHDFGTGEGYEQYF.

With regard to this clone: The read is 3 residues too short to cover the CDR3 end, so that end is filled in from the germline J gene. The J gene is TRBJ1-1, the V gene TRBV5-6; possibly TRBD1 for D (6 bases). The CDR3 length is 12 residues. Germline V gene lookup returns CDR1 SGHDT and CDR2 YYEEEE. The germline V and J ends were trimmed by 1 base and 7 bases, with 8 bases remaining between them. CDR3 DNA, as far as it was read: TGTGCCAGCAGCTTGTCAGGGGATGAA. It is translated as CASSLSGDE. The entire CDR3 reads CASSLSGDEAFF.

As concerns this clone: The CDR3 is cut off 3 residues early in the read; its end comes from the germline J gene. The V call is TRBV14, the J call TRBJ2-3; maybe TRBD1 (7 bases). V was trimmed by 1 base and J by 4 bases, leaving 15 bases between them. Germline loops: CDR1 SGHDN, CDR2 FVKESK. The length of the CDR3 is 16 residues. The CDR3 loop reads CASSQGGTVIPDTQYF. CDR3 DNA, as far as it was read: TGTGCCAGCAGCCAAGGCGGGACAGTCATACCAGATACG. Complete variable domain (other parts from reference TRBV14 and TRBJ2-3): EAGVTQFPSHSVIEKGQTVTLRCDPISGHDNLYWYRRVMGKEIKFLLHFVKESKQDESGMPNNRFLAERTGGTYSTLKVQPAELEDSGVYFCASSQGGTVIPDTQYFGPGTRLTVL.

The CDR3 is CASTRGGDEQFF. Partial CDR3 DNA: TGTGCCAGCACCAGAGGGGGCGATGAG. The V call is TRBV7-9, the J call TRBJ2-1; 7 bases match TRBD1. The sequenced fragment ends 3 residues before the CDR3 boundary, so the rest is inferred from the germline J gene. The CDR3 sequence is 12 residues long. J was trimmed by 8 bases and V by 7 bases; bases with no gene match: 5. Germline V gene sequence: CDR1 SEHNR, CDR2 FQNEAQ (reference sequence).

Regarding this clone: The read finishes 3 residues shy of the CDR3 end, and the germline J gene is used to complete it. V gene TRBV6-1 combines with J gene TRBJ1-5; 9 nucleotides line up with TRBD1. V trimming: 3 bases; J trimming: 2 bases; junction bases outside the gene matches: 2. Germline loops: CDR1 MNHNS, CDR2 SASEGT. The CDR3 is 15 amino acids. The CDR3 here is CASSEGQGGNQPQHF. CDR3 DNA (partial): TGTGCCAGCAGTGAGGGACAGGGTGGCAATCAGCCC.